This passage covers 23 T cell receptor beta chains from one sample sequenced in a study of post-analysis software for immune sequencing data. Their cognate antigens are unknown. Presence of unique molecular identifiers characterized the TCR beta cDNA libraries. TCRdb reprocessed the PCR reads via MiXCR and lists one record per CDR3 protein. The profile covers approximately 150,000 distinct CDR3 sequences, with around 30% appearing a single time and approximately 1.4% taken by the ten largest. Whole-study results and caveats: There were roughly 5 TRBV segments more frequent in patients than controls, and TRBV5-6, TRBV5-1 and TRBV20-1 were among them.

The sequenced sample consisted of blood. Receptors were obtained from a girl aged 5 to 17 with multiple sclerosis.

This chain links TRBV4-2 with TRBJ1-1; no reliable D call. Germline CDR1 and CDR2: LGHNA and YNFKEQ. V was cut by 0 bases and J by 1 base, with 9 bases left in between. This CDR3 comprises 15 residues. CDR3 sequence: CASSQELGRNTEAFF. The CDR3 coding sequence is TGTGCCAGCAGCCAAGAGCTCGGCAGGAACACTGAAGCTTTCTTT.

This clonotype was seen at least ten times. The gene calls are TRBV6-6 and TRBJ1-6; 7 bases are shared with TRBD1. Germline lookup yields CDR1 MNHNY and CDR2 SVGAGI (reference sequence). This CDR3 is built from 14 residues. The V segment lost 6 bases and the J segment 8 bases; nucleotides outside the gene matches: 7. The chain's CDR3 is CASSQLDRDSPLHF. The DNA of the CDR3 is TGTGCCAGCAGCCAACTCGACAGGGATTCACCCCTCCACTTT.

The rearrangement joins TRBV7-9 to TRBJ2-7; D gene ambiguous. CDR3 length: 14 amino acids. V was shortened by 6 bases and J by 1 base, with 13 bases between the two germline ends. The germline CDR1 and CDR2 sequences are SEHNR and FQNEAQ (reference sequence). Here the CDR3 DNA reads TGTGCCAGCAGTTTCAACGACGGGTCCTACGAGCAGTACTTC. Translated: CASSFNDGSYEQYF.

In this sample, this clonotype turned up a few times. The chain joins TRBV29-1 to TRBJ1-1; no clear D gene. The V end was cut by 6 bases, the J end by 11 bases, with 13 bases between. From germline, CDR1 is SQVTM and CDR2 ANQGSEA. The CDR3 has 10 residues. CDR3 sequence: CSVLSTSAFF. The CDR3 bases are TGCAGCGTCCTATCTACGTCCGCTTTCTTT. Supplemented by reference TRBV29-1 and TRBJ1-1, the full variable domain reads SAVISQKPSRDICQRGTSLTIQCQVDSQVTMMFWYRQQPGQSLTLIATANQGSEATYESGFVIDKFPISRPNLTFSTLTVSNMSPEDSSIYLCSVLSTSAFFGQGTRLTVV.

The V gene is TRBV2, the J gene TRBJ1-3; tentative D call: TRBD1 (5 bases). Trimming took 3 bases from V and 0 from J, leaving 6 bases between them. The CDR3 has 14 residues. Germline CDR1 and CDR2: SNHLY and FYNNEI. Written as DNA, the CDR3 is TGTGCCAGCAGTGACGGACACTCTGGAAACACCATATATTTT. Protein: CASSDGHSGNTIYF.

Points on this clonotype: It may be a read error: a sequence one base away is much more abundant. The CDR3 protein is CSVEGLGQSYNEQFF. The CDR3 DNA follows: TGCAGCGTTGAAGGTTTGGGACAGTCCTACAATGAGCAGTTCTTC. The chain couples TRBV29-1 to TRBJ2-1; 7 nucleotides agree with TRBD1. J was trimmed by 1 base and V by 1 base; bases with no gene match: 4. There are 15 residues in the CDR3. The V gene's germline CDR1 is SQVTM and CDR2 ANQGSEA.

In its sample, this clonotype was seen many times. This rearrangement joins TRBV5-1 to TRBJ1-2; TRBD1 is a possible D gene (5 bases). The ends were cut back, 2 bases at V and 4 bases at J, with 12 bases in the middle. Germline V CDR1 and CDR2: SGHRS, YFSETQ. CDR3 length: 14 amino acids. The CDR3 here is CASSFGGSGYGYTF. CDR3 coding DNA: TGCGCCAGCAGCTTCGGGGGTTCGGGCTATGGCTACACCTTC. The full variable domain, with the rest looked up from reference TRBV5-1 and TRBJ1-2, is KAGVTQTPRYLIKTRGQQVTLSCSPISGHRSVSWYQQTPGQGLQFLFEYFSETQRNKGNFPGRFSGRQFSNSRSEMNVSTLELGDSALYLCASSFGGSGYGYTFGSGTRLTVV.

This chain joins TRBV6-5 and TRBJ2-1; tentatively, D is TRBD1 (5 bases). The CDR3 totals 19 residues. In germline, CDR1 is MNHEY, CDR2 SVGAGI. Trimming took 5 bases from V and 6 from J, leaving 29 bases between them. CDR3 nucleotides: TGTGCCAGCAGTAACGAAAGGTGGACAAGATCCTCCCTTGTCAATGAGCAGTTCTTC. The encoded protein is CASSNERWTRSSLVNEQFF.

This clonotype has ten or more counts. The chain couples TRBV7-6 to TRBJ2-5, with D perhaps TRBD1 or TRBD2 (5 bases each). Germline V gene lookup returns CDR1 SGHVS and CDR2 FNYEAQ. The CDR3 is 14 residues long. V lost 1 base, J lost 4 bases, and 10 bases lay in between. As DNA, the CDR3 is TGTGCCAGCAGCTTAGATCCAGGGAGAGAGACCCAGTACTTC. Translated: CASSLDPGRETQYF. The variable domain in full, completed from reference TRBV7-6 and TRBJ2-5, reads GAGVSQSPRYKVTKRGQDVALRCDPISGHVSLYWYRQALGQGPEFLTYFNYEAQQDKSGLPNDRFSAERPEGSISTLTIQRTEQRDSAMYRCASSLDPGRETQYFGPGTRLLVL.

The CDR3 DNA follows: TGTGCCAGCAGCTTAGCCGGGGGTCGCGAGCAGTACTTC. It codes for CASSLAGGREQYF. The chain is built from TRBV7-9 and TRBJ2-7; perhaps TRBD2 as D (6 bases). The CDR3 runs 13 residues. Germline CDR1 is SEHNR and CDR2 is FQNEAQ (reference sequence). V lost 0 bases and J lost 6, with 9 bases in between.

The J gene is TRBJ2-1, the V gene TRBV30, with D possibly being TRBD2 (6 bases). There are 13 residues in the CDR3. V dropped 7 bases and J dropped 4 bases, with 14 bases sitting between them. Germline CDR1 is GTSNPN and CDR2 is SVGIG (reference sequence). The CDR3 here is CAYHGGKYNEQFF. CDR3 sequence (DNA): TGTGCCTACCATGGGGGGAAGTACAATGAGCAGTTCTTC.

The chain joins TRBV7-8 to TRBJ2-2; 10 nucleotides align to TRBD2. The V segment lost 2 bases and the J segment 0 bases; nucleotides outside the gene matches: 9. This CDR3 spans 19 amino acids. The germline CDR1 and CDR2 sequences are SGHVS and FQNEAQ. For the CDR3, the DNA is TGTGCCAGCAGCTTATACGTAGGAGCGGGAGGGCCGAACACCGGGGAGCTGTTTTTT. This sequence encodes CASSLYVGAGGPNTGELFF.

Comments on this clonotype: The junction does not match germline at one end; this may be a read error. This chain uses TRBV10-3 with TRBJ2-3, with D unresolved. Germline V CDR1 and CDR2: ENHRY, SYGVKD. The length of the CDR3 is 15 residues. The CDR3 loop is CAFSESMLRPDTQYF. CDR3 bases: TGTGCCTTCAGTGAGTCGATGTTGCGCCCAGATACGCAGTATTTT.

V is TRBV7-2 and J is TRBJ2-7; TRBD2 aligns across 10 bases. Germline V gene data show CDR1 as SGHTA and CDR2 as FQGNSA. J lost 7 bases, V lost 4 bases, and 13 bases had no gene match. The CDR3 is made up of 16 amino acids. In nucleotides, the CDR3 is TGTGCCAGCAGCTCCCCGGGACTAGCGAGATACAATGAGCAGTACTTC. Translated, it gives CASSSPGLARYNEQYF.

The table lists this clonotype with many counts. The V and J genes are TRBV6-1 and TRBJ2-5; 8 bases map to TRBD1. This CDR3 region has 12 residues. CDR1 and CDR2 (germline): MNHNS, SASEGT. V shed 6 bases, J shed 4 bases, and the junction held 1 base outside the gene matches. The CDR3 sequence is CASSDRGETQYF. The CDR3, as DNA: TGTGCCAGCAGCGACAGGGGAGAGACCCAGTACTTC.

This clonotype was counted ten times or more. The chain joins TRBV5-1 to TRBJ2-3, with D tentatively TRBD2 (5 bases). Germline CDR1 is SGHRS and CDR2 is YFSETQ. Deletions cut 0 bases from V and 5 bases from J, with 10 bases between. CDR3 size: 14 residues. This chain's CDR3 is CASSLGLLGDTQYF. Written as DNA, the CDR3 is TGCGCCAGCAGCTTGGGACTACTCGGAGATACGCAGTATTTT.

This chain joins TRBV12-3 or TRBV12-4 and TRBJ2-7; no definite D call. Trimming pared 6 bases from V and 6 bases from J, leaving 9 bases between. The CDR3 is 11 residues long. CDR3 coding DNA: TGTGCCAGCAGCGACCTGGGCGAGCAGTACTTC. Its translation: CASSDLGEQYF.

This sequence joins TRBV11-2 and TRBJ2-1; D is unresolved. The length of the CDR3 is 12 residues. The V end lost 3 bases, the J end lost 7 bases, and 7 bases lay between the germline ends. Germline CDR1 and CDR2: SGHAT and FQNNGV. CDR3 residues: CASSFLQNEQFF. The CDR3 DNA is TGTGCCAGCAGCTTTCTCCAAAATGAGCAGTTCTTC. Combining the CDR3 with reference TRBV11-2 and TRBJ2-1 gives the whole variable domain EAGVAQSPRYKIIEKRQSVAFWCNPISGHATLYWYQQILGQGPKLLIQFQNNGVVDDSQLPKDRFSAERLKGVDSTLKIQPAKLEDSAVYLCASSFLQNEQFFGPGTRLTVL.

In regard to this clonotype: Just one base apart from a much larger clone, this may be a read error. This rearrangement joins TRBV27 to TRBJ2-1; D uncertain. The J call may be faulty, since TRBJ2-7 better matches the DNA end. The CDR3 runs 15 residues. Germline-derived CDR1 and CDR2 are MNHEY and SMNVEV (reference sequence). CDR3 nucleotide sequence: TGTGCCAGCAGTCCCCGATTGTCGTCCTACAATGAGCAGTACTTC. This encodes CASSPRLSSYNEQYF.

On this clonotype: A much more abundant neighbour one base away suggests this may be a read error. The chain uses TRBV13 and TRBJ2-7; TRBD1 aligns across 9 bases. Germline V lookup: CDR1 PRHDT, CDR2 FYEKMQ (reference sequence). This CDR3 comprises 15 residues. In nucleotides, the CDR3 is TGTGTCAGCAGCACCCGGGACAGGGTTTCTTACGAGCAGTACTTC. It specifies CVSSTRDRVSYEQYF. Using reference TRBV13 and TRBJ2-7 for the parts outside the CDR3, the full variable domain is AAGVIQSPRHLIKEKRETATLKCYPIPRHDTVYWYQQGPGQDPQFLISFYEKMQSDKGSIPDRFSAQQFSDYHSELNMSSLELGDSALYFCVSSTRDRVSYEQYFGPGTRLTVT.

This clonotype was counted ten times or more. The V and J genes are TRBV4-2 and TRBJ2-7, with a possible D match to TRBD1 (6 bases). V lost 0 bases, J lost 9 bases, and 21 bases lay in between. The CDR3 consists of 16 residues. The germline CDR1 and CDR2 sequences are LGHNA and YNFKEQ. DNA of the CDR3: TGTGCCAGCAGCCAAGAGGGGGCGGGCGCCCCCGGAGGGCAGTACTTC. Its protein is CASSQEGAGAPGGQYF.

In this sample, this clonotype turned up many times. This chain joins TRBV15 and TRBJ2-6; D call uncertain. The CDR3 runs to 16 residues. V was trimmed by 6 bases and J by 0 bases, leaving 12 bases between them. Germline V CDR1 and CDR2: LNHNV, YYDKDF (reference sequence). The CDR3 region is CATSTAFSSGANVLTF. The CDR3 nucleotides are TGTGCCACCAGTACCGCATTTTCCTCTGGGGCCAACGTCCTGACTTTC.

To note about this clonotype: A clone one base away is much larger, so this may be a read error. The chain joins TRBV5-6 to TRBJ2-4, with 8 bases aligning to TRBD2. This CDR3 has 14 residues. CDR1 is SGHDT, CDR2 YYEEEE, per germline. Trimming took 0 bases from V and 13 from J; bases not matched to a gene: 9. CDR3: CASSLVRGGNEQYF. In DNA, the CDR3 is TGTGCCAGCAGCTTGGTACGGGGGGGGAATGAGCAGTACTTC.